Below are 28 T cell receptor beta chains sequenced from a single sample in a study of OX40 agonist ivuxolimab in advanced cancers. The protocol was immunoSEQ multiplex PCR, while the TCRdb copy is restricted to in-frame clones and leaves out a portion. The sample contains tens of thousands of clones, 80% to 85% of which appear only once. Sequenced material: CD4+ or CD8+ T cells sorted from blood, taken in a trial of the OX40 agonist ivuxolimab. The receptor source for this set is an adult with an advanced solid tumor such as melanoma, head and neck, liver or kidney cancer.

The genes are TRBV18 and TRBJ2-6; unclear D gene. Germline V lookup: CDR1 KGHSH, CDR2 LQKENI. The CDR3 contains 15 residues. The V end was cut by 2 bases, the J end by 0 bases, with 5 bases between. The CDR3 loop reads CASSPTLSGANVLTF. CDR3 in DNA: TGTGCCAGCTCACCAACACTCTCTGGGGCCAACGTCCTGACTTTC.

This CDR3 reads CASGLKLAGSTDTQYF. Written as DNA, the CDR3 is TGTGCTAGTGGTTTGAAGCTAGCGGGATCCACAGATACGCAGTATTTT. The chain employs TRBV12-5 and TRBJ2-3; 9 bases line up with TRBD2. The CDR3 sequence is 16 residues long. Germline CDR1 is LGHNT and CDR2 is FRNRAP. V lost 2 bases and J lost 2; bases outside the gene matches: 5.

The CDR3 sequence: CSVGLAGSTDTQYF. The DNA for the CDR3 is TGCAGCGTCGGACTAGCGGGAAGCACAGATACGCAGTATTTT. V is TRBV29-1 and J is TRBJ2-3; 12 bases fit TRBD2. The J segment lost 0 bases and the V segment lost 6 bases, leaving 1 base of the junction unmatched. CDR1 is SQVTM, CDR2 ANQGSEA, per germline. There are 14 residues in the CDR3.

DNA for the CDR3: TGTGCCAGCAGCCCTGCCAGCACAGATACGCAGTATTTT. Protein: CASSPASTDTQYF. The chain combines TRBV7-9 with TRBJ2-3; D gene ambiguous. Trimming left V 5 bases short and J 0 bases short, with 6 bases between. The CDR3 sequence is 13 residues long. Per the germline V gene, CDR1 is SEHNR and CDR2 is FQNEAQ (reference sequence).

The rearrangement uses TRBV7-3 and TRBJ1-1, with D unresolved. Germline assignment: CDR1 SGHTA and CDR2 FQGTGA. Between the trimmed V and J ends, which lost 3 bases and 5 bases, there was a span of 10 bases. CDR3 length: 13 amino acids. The CDR3 spells CASSLRYGTEAFF. CDR3 sequence (DNA): TGTGCCAGCAGCTTGCGGTACGGTACTGAAGCTTTCTTT.

This chain connects TRBV9 to TRBJ1-3; D may be TRBD1 (5 bases). V lost 2 bases, J lost 2 bases, and 17 bases lay in between. In germline, CDR1 is SGDLS, CDR2 YYNGEE. The CDR3 consists of 17 residues. The CDR3 DNA is TGTGCCAGCAGCGTTACTTGGGGGACGCTGCCTGGAAACACCATATATTTT. Protein product: CASSVTWGTLPGNTIYF. The full variable domain, in which reference TRBV9 and TRBJ1-3 provide the parts outside the CDR3, is DSGVTQTPKHLITATGQRVTLRCSPRSGDLSVYWYQQSLDQGLQFLIQYYNGEERAKGNILERFSAQQFPDLHSELNLSSLELGDSALYFCASSVTWGTLPGNTIYFGEGSWLTVV.

The chain carries TRBV6-5 and TRBJ2-1; the D is unclear. In germline, CDR1 is MNHEY, CDR2 SVGAGI. This CDR3 has 15 amino acids. V dropped 6 bases and J dropped 3 bases, with 15 bases sitting between them. The CDR3 DNA reads as TGTGCCAGCAGCCCGGTGCCCTCTAGCTACAATGAGCAGTTCTTC. Amino acid sequence: CASSPVPSSYNEQFF.

CDR3 bases: TGCAGCGTTGTAGGGAATGAAAAACTGTTTTTT. This gives the protein CSVVGNEKLFF. This sequence joins TRBV29-1 and TRBJ1-4; D ambiguous. Germline values: CDR1 SQVTM, CDR2 ANQGSEA. The length of the CDR3 is 11 residues. Trimming shortened V by 4 bases and J by 5 bases, and 5 bases separated the two germline ends.

The chain joins TRBV7-2 to TRBJ2-3, with no clear D. This CDR3 comprises 13 residues. V was cut by 1 base and J by 6 bases, with 8 bases left in between. Looked up from germline, CDR1 is SGHTA and CDR2 is FQGNSA. Written as DNA, the CDR3 is TGTGCCAGCAGCTTAGGGCTGCGCGATACGCAGTATTTT. As protein: CASSLGLRDTQYF.

The chain has TRBV18 and TRBJ2-7; TRBD1 agrees at 10 bases. The CDR3 spans 12 residues. J gave up 5 bases and V 5 bases, and 0 bases lay outside the gene matches. Per germline, CDR1 KGHSH and CDR2 LQKENI. The CDR3 DNA reads as TGTGCCAGCTCAGGGACAGGGGACGAGCAGTACGTC. This encodes CASSGTGDEQYV.

A few counts support this clone. V gene TRBV6-1 combines with J gene TRBJ2-1, with 7 bases matching TRBD2. Unmatched junction bases numbered 6, after V lost 6 bases and J lost 4 bases. The CDR3 contains 14 residues. Germline values: CDR1 MNHNS, CDR2 SASEGT. This chain's CDR3 is CASRERGAYNEQFF. The DNA for the CDR3 is TGTGCCAGCAGGGAGCGGGGCGCTTACAATGAGCAGTTCTTC.

The chain joins TRBV7-2 to TRBJ2-5, with TRBD1 matching 7 bases. Germline V gene sequence: CDR1 SGHTA, CDR2 FQGNSA. With 2 bases clipped from V and 5 bases from J, the junction kept 11 bases outside the gene matches. The length of the CDR3 is 16 residues. CDR3 nucleotides: TGTGCCAGCAGCTTACTCCCCGACAGGGTCGGTGAGACCCAGTACTTC. Translation: CASSLLPDRVGETQYF.

The CDR3 region is CASSPRQGWVEQYV. CDR3 coding DNA: TGTGCCAGCAGTCCACGACAGGGATGGGTCGAGCAGTACGTC. J is TRBJ2-7 and V is TRBV6-1; TRBD1 aligns across 7 bases. Germline loops: CDR1 MNHNS, CDR2 SASEGT. V was pared by 5 bases and J by 6 bases, with 10 bases of the junction left unmatched. This CDR3 is built from 14 residues.

The V call is TRBV27, the J call TRBJ2-7, with TRBD1 identical over 7 bases. Germline lookup yields CDR1 MNHEY and CDR2 SMNVEV (reference sequence). CDR3 length equals 14 residues. The V segment lost 5 bases and the J segment 3 bases; nucleotides outside the gene matches: 7. CDR3 coding DNA: TGTGCCAGCAGTCCCGGACAGGTTTACTACGAGCAGTACTTC. This encodes CASSPGQVYYEQYF.

This clone has a single count. V usage is TRBV29-1 and J usage is TRBJ2-1; D is uncertain. The CDR3 has 13 residues. The V and J ends lost 6 bases and 0 bases respectively, with 9 bases between them. Germline V gene lookup returns CDR1 SQVTM and CDR2 ANQGSEA. The CDR3 DNA is TGCAGCGTCGTACCAGGCTCCTACAATGAGCAGTTCTTC. Translation gives CSVVPGSYNEQFF.

DNA for the CDR3: TGTGCCAGCAGTGAAGCGGGTTGGGGGGTAACTAGCGCTTACGAGCAGTACGTC. Its protein product is CASSEAGWGVTSAYEQYV. The V gene is TRBV6-1, the J gene TRBJ2-7; 7 bases line up with TRBD2. After removal of 0 bases from V and 4 bases from J, the junction contained 15 bases not matched to a gene. The germline V gene has CDR1 MNHNS and CDR2 SASEGT. The CDR3 is made up of 18 amino acids.

The chain couples TRBV5-1 to TRBJ1-2, with D tentatively TRBD1 (6 bases). Trimming pared 2 bases from V and 6 bases from J, leaving 14 bases between. Germline-derived CDR1 and CDR2 are SGHRS and YFSETQ. This CDR3 has 14 amino acids. The CDR3 loop is CASSLAGEEDGYTF. The CDR3 DNA reads as TGCGCCAGCAGCTTAGCAGGGGAAGAAGATGGCTACACCTTC.

The J gene is TRBJ2-5, the V gene TRBV5-1; TRBD2 agrees at 10 bases. The V segment lost 4 bases and the J segment 4 bases; nucleotides outside the gene matches: 4. The V gene's germline CDR1 is SGHRS and CDR2 YFSETQ. The CDR3 sequence is 14 residues long. The CDR3 DNA is TGCGCCAGCAGCCCAGCGGGGGGGTCAGAGACCCAGTACTTC. It is translated as CASSPAGGSETQYF.

This chain joins TRBV18 and TRBJ1-1; D ambiguous. The V end lost 3 bases, the J end lost 5 bases, and 7 bases lay between the germline ends. This CDR3 is built from 12 residues. The germline V gene encodes CDR1 KGHSH and CDR2 LQKENI. The CDR3 reads CASSPGWTEAFF. In nucleotides, the CDR3 is TGTGCCAGCTCACCTGGTTGGACTGAAGCTTTCTTT. Variable domain in full (rest from reference TRBV18 and TRBJ1-1): NAGVMQNPRHLVRRRGQEARLRCSPMKGHSHVYWYRQLPEEGLKFMVYLQKENIIDESGMPKERFSAEFPKEGPSILRIQQVVRGDSAAYFCASSPGWTEAFFGQGTRLTVV.

CDR3 region: CASSPQLAGAKEQYF. DNA of the CDR3: TGTGCCAGCTCACCTCAACTAGCGGGAGCTAAAGAGCAGTACTTC. The genes are TRBV18 and TRBJ2-7, with TRBD2 matching 11 bases. Germline lookup yields CDR1 KGHSH and CDR2 LQKENI. The CDR3 length is 15 residues. V shed 3 bases, J shed 7 bases, and the junction held 8 bases outside the gene matches.

The chain links TRBV19 to TRBJ2-3, with a weak D call TRBD2 (5 bases). V was pared by 3 bases and J by 5 bases, with 12 bases between. CDR3 size: 14 residues. Germline V CDR1 and CDR2: LNHDA, SQIVND (reference sequence). CDR3 in amino acids: CASSMRAERDTQYF. The DNA of the CDR3 is TGTGCCAGTAGTATGAGGGCCGAGAGAGATACGCAGTATTTT.

V gene TRBV28 combines with J gene TRBJ1-5; no definite D call. The CDR3 has 15 residues. Trimming stripped 2 bases from V and 1 base from J, with 9 bases between. Per germline, CDR1 MDHEN and CDR2 SYDVKM. CDR3 sequence reads: CASSLGGRSNQPQHF. CDR3 coding DNA: TGTGCCAGCAGTTTAGGAGGGAGAAGCAATCAGCCCCAGCATTTT.

This sequence joins TRBV5-1 and TRBJ1-2; D might be TRBD1 (6 bases). In germline, CDR1 is SGHRS, CDR2 YFSETQ. The CDR3 has 17 residues. The V end lost 1 base, the J end lost 5 bases, and 21 bases lay between the germline ends. CDR3 in DNA: TGCGCCAGCAGCTTGTTCCTTCTCGCCGGGACAATATATGGCTACACCTTC. Protein product: CASSLFLLAGTIYGYTF.

This chain uses TRBV6-5 with TRBJ1-1, with unresolved D. Germline V gene sequence: CDR1 MNHEY, CDR2 SVGAGI. The CDR3 is made up of 10 amino acids. V gave up 6 bases and J gave up 4 bases, with 3 bases separating them. CDR3 sequence (DNA): TGTGCCAGCAGCCGCACTGAAGCTTTCTTT. Its protein is CASSRTEAFF.

This chain links TRBV5-4 with TRBJ1-3; D perhaps matches TRBD1 (6 bases). The germline gives CDR1 SGHNT, CDR2 YYREEE (reference sequence). Trimming removed 4 bases from V and 0 bases from J, with 11 bases in between. The CDR3 spans 15 residues. The CDR3 region has the DNA TGTGCCAGCAGCCAGGGGAAGTCCTCTGGAAACACCATATATTTT. It encodes CASSQGKSSGNTIYF.

As for this clone: One end of the junction fails to match germline, which may point to a read error. The V call is TRBV5-1, the J call TRBJ1-4; D perhaps matches TRBD1 (5 bases). Per germline, CDR1 SGHRS and CDR2 YFSETQ. The CDR3 is made up of 16 amino acids. CDR3 sequence reads: CASRLGLTAGNEKLFF. DNA for the CDR3: TGCGCCAGCCGCTTGGGACTGACTGCAGGTAATGAAAAACTGTTTTTT.

This clone occurred a few times. The rearrangement links TRBV5-8 to TRBJ1-5, with D hard to call. V lost 0 bases and J lost 3, with 7 bases in between. The CDR3 has 14 amino acids. The germline CDR1 and CDR2 sequences are SGHTS and YDEGEE. CDR3 region: CASSLDGSNQPQHF. The CDR3 DNA sequence: TGTGCCAGCAGCTTGGATGGGTCCAATCAGCCCCAGCATTTT.

This clone showed up just a few times. The chain couples TRBV7-2 to TRBJ2-1; the D gene could be TRBD1 or TRBD2 (5 bases each). This CDR3 comprises 15 residues. Between the trimmed V and J ends, which lost 1 base and 8 bases, there was a span of 15 bases. Germline CDR1 SGHTA, CDR2 FQGNSA. The CDR3 is CASSLGGQGRDEQFF. The CDR3 coding sequence is TGTGCCAGCAGCTTAGGAGGGCAGGGTAGAGATGAGCAGTTCTTC. Filled out from reference TRBV7-2 and TRBJ2-1, the complete variable domain reads GAGVSQSPSNKVTEKGKDVELRCDPISGHTALYWYRQSLGQGLEFLIYFQGNSAPDKSGLPSDRFSAERTGGSVSTLTIQRTQQEDSAVYLCASSLGGQGRDEQFFGPGTRLTVL.